Given below is one T cell receptor beta chain in context. This record comes from a study of T-cell memory formation after mild COVID-19. The CDR3 runs to 14 residues. Trimming removed 9 bases at V and 1 base at J, with 12 bases between. TCRdb called the 5' RACE reads again in MiXCR, with one record for every CDR3 protein. The sample shows 150,000 or so distinct CDR3 sequences, 20% to 25% of them seen only once. Sequencing was done on a sample of PBMCs or a T cell subset sorted from them (not recorded which). The sequence was collected from an adult woman who had mild COVID-19 (a few samples of this study predate the infection). Cell type and time point are not known. This chain joins TRBV12-3 or TRBV12-4 and TRBJ2-2; D is ambiguous. CDR3 amino acids: CASGPTVNTGELFF. The CDR3 nucleotides are TGTGCCAGTGGTCCGACGGTGAACACCGGGGAGCTGTTTTTT.